The next 13 T cell receptor beta chains were all read from a single sample in a study of T cell responses to AZD1222 COVID-19 vaccine. Profiling relied on immunoSEQ multiplex PCR, and the TCRdb table lists in-frame clones only, not all of them. The data hold some 120,000 clones, with approximately 85% observed a single time. The input for sequencing was peripheral blood, taken on day 0 of AZD1222 vaccination. The receptors stem from an adult in good health.

The rearrangement uses TRBV29-1 and TRBJ1-5, with TRBD1 identical over 8 bases. CDR1 and CDR2 (germline): SQVTM, ANQGSEA. The CDR3 sequence is 13 residues long. V lost 6 bases, J lost 5 bases, and 6 bases stayed unmatched. CDR3 protein: CSVGLQGDQPQHF. The CDR3 coding sequence is TGCAGCGTGGGCCTACAGGGGGATCAGCCCCAGCATTTT.

The chain joins TRBV15 to TRBJ1-1; no firm D call. V lost 1 base and J lost 9, with 12 bases in between. The length of the CDR3 is 13 residues. Germline values: CDR1 LNHNV, CDR2 YYDKDF (reference sequence). The CDR3 sequence: CATSRGPREKAFF. DNA for the CDR3: TGTGCCACCAGCAGAGGCCCCCGTGAAAAAGCTTTCTTT.

The rearrangement uses TRBV7-9 and TRBJ2-7; no firm D call. Germline CDR1 SEHNR, CDR2 FQNEAQ (reference sequence). The V end lost 1 base, the J end lost 3 bases, and 7 bases lay between the germline ends. CDR3 length equals 13 residues. The CDR3 DNA reads TGTGCCAGCAGCTTAGGATCCGGCTACGAGCAGTACTTC. Its translation: CASSLGSGYEQYF.

This chain's CDR3 is CASGLVLGQGADTQYF. CDR3 DNA sequence: TGTGCTAGTGGTTTGGTACTCGGGCAGGGGGCAGATACGCAGTATTTT. V usage is TRBV12-5 and J usage is TRBJ2-3; 7 nucleotides match TRBD1. Germline CDR1 LGHNT, CDR2 FRNRAP. V lost 0 bases to trimming and J lost 4 bases; unmatched junction nucleotides: 7. This CDR3 region has 16 residues.

V is TRBV29-1 and J is TRBJ2-7, with 9 bases lining up with TRBD1. J was trimmed by 2 bases and V by 7 bases; bases with no gene match: 12. CDR1 and CDR2 from the germline V gene are SQVTM and ANQGSEA. The length of the CDR3 is 15 residues. CDR3 in amino acids: CSAQVAGTGTYEQYF. CDR3 nucleotide sequence: TGCAGCGCCCAAGTCGCCGGGACAGGGACCTACGAGCAGTACTTC.

The genes are TRBV24-1 and TRBJ2-2; D not certain. The CDR3 length is 14 residues. V lost 7 bases and J lost 4, with 12 bases in between. Germline CDR1 reads KGHDR; CDR2 reads SFDVKD. The CDR3 loop reads CATSPIPGTGELFF. The DNA for the CDR3 is TGTGCCACCAGCCCGATACCGGGCACCGGGGAGCTGTTTTTT.

This chain joins TRBV19 and TRBJ1-1; D gene unclear. V lost 4 bases and J lost 3, with 12 bases in between. Germline values: CDR1 LNHDA, CDR2 SQIVND (reference sequence). This CDR3 region has 14 residues. The CDR3, as DNA: TGTGCCAGTAGTAATCAGATTACGGACACTGAAGCTTTCTTT. Translating gives CASSNQITDTEAFF.

The chain combines TRBV19 with TRBJ2-7; weak D call: TRBD1 (6 bases). The V end lost 5 bases, the J end lost 3 bases, and 11 bases lay between the germline ends. The V gene's germline CDR1 is LNHDA and CDR2 SQIVND (reference sequence). The CDR3 runs 13 residues. The CDR3 loop is CASSAAGVYEQYF. CDR3 nucleotides: TGTGCCAGTAGTGCAGCAGGGGTCTACGAGCAGTACTTC.

V is TRBV18 and J is TRBJ1-1; tentatively, D is TRBD1 (5 bases). Germline CDR1 and CDR2: KGHSH and LQKENI. V dropped 6 bases and J dropped 1 base, with 12 bases sitting between them. The CDR3 spans 14 residues. The CDR3 protein is CASSPQGWNTEAFF. The CDR3 DNA sequence: TGTGCCAGCTCCCCCCAGGGATGGAACACTGAAGCTTTCTTT.

Concerning this clone: A read error may produce the germline difference seen at one junction end. This chain joins TRBV7-3 and TRBJ1-5; D is perhaps TRBD1 (6 bases). Germline assignment: CDR1 SGHTA and CDR2 FQGTGA. This CDR3 contains 13 residues. The CDR3 sequence: CASSSGGNQPQHF. In DNA form, the CDR3 reads TGTGCCAGCAGCTCCGGGGGCAACCAGCCCCAGCATTTT.

The rearrangement joins TRBV27 to TRBJ2-2, with D tentatively TRBD1 (5 bases). Per germline, CDR1 MNHEY and CDR2 SMNVEV (reference sequence). The CDR3 has 16 residues. V lost 2 bases and J lost 5, with 15 bases in between. As DNA, the CDR3 is TGTGCCAGCAGTTTAAATATTGGGGCGGTTACCGGGGAGCTGTTTTTT. Its translation is CASSLNIGAVTGELFF.

This rearrangement joins TRBV3-1 (or the pseudogene TRBV3-2) to TRBJ2-7; D uncertain. There are 15 residues in the CDR3. Deletions cut 0 bases from V and 2 bases from J, with 11 bases between. Germline-derived CDR1 and CDR2 are LGHDT and YNNKEL (reference sequence). The CDR3 region has the DNA TGTGCCAGCAGCCAAGAGCGCGAGGTAGCCTACGAGCAGTACTTC. This translates into CASSQEREVAYEQYF.

The chain carries TRBV4-1 and TRBJ2-3; 9 positions match TRBD1. V lost 2 bases and J lost 5; bases outside the gene matches: 2. This CDR3 is built from 14 residues. Germline-derived CDR1 and CDR2 are MGHRA and YSYEKL. CDR3 protein: CASSQWTGVDTQYF. CDR3 sequence (DNA): TGCGCCAGCAGCCAATGGACAGGGGTAGATACGCAGTATTTT.